This passage covers 28 T cell receptor beta chains from one sample sequenced in a study of Ad26.COV2.S vaccination and SARS-CoV-2 variants (TCRdb year 2021). This sample's treatment or condition label indicates: around 19 received Ad26.COV2.S at low or high dose, single or two shots; about 5 received placebo; per-sample allocation not given. For vaccine and placebo recipients, repertoires were sequenced using samples collected on day 63 after the first injection. Libraries were prepared through the immunoSEQ multiplex PCR assay. TCRdb's version of the immuneACCESS table is confined to in-frame rearrangements and falls short of the full clone set. An unresolved V gene accounts for under half of the shortfall where checked; the remainder is of unknown origin. Here the sample has roughly 300,000 clones; roughly 90% occur a single time. The ten largest clones add up to 5.5% to 7% of the sample. The sample was peripheral blood, taken in a trial of Ad26.COV2.S vaccine versus placebo. Every receptor here comes from a person between 18 and 65 years old who received the Ad26.COV2.S COVID-19 vaccine or a placebo.

The genes are TRBV11-3 and TRBJ2-1, with D maybe TRBD1 (6 bases). Trimming pared 5 bases from V and 9 bases from J, leaving 8 bases between. Germline CDR1 is SGHNT and CDR2 is YENEEA. CDR3 length: 11 amino acids. CDR3 region: CASSRGTEQFF. The CDR3 DNA sequence: TGTGCCAGCAGCAGGGGGACTGAGCAGTTCTTC.

The chain has TRBV7-2 and TRBJ2-1, with D hard to call. The CDR3 loop spans 11 amino acids. Trimming removed 1 base from V and 10 bases from J, with 5 bases in between. Germline V gene sequence: CDR1 SGHTA, CDR2 FQGNSA. The CDR3, as DNA: TGTGCCAGCAGCTTAGTAGGGGAGCAGTTCTTC. Protein product: CASSLVGEQFF.

The rearrangement uses TRBV2 and TRBJ2-1; the match to TRBD1 covers 8 bases. CDR1 and CDR2 from the germline V gene are SNHLY and FYNNEI. This CDR3 has 15 amino acids. The trim removed 4 bases at V and 5 bases at J, leaving 7 bases unmatched. For the CDR3, the DNA is TGTGCCAGCAGTGCAGACAGGGGACTCGACAATGAGCAGTTCTTC. This sequence encodes CASSADRGLDNEQFF.

This sequence joins TRBV27 and TRBJ2-7; D gene unclear. The V end lost 5 bases, the J end lost 2 bases, and 13 bases lay between the germline ends. CDR3 size: 14 residues. Germline V lookup: CDR1 MNHEY, CDR2 SMNVEV (reference sequence). CDR3 sequence (DNA): TGTGCCAGCAGTCCGGATCGTTGGCCCTACGAGCAGTACTTC. Translation gives CASSPDRWPYEQYF.

The chain recombines TRBV10-3 with TRBJ1-1, with D possibly being TRBD1 (5 bases). Germline CDR1 ENHRY, CDR2 SYGVKD. The CDR3 sequence is 10 residues long. CDR3 in DNA: TGTGAAGAACAGGACACTGAAGCTTTCTTT. Its protein product is CEEQDTEAFF.

This sequence joins TRBV7-2 and TRBJ1-6; no clear D. CDR3 length equals 15 residues. Trimming removed 3 bases at V and 7 bases at J, with 13 bases between. From germline, CDR1 is SGHTA and CDR2 FQGNSA. This chain's CDR3 is CASSLSGGGNSPLHF. Here the CDR3 DNA reads TGTGCCAGCAGCTTGTCCGGCGGAGGGAATTCACCCCTCCACTTT.

The CDR3 DNA sequence: TGCGCCAGCAGCCAAGATGGCACTTCACCCCTCCACTTT. This sequence encodes CASSQDGTSPLHF. J is TRBJ1-6 and V is TRBV4-3; D remains unclear. Trimming stripped 0 bases from V and 9 bases from J, with 6 bases between. Germline V gives CDR1 LGHNA, CDR2 YSLEER. The CDR3 totals 13 residues.

The V call is TRBV7-2, the J call TRBJ2-3, with D perhaps matching TRBD2 (6 bases). V dropped 5 bases and J dropped 2 bases, with 14 bases sitting between them. The germline gives CDR1 SGHTA, CDR2 FQGNSA. The CDR3 loop spans 15 amino acids. For the CDR3, the DNA is TGTGCCAGCAGCCTAAGGAGGGTGGCCACAGATACGCAGTATTTT. Amino acids: CASSLRRVATDTQYF.

V is TRBV27 and J is TRBJ1-3, with no clear D. This CDR3 has 16 amino acids. V was trimmed by 5 bases and J by 0 bases, leaving 14 bases between them. CDR1 is MNHEY and CDR2 is SMNVEV in the germline V gene (reference sequence). The CDR3 loop is CASSTSEWASGNTIYF. Written as DNA, the CDR3 is TGTGCCAGCAGTACCTCGGAATGGGCCTCTGGAAACACCATATATTTT.

The rearrangement links TRBV28 to TRBJ2-5; D perhaps matches TRBD2 (6 bases). Germline CDR1 is MDHEN and CDR2 is SYDVKM. This CDR3 spans 16 amino acids. V was clipped by 3 bases and J by 3 bases, with 17 bases between them. The CDR3 region is CASSFKTGLPEETQYF. In nucleotides, the CDR3 is TGTGCCAGCAGTTTCAAAACGGGACTGCCGGAAGAGACCCAGTACTTC.

V is TRBV6-5 and J is TRBJ1-5; D gene uncertain. Per the germline V gene, CDR1 is MNHEY and CDR2 is SVGAGI. V was trimmed by 7 bases and J by 7 bases, leaving 11 bases between them. The CDR3 is 12 amino acids. As DNA, the CDR3 is TGTGCCAGCACCGTCTCGGGGCAGCCCCAGCATTTT. It specifies CASTVSGQPQHF.

The chain employs TRBV10-3 and TRBJ2-5, with 9 bases fitting TRBD2. Per germline, CDR1 ENHRY and CDR2 SYGVKD. The CDR3 runs to 15 residues. Germline trimming cut 6 bases from V and 4 bases from J; bases unmatched to any gene: 9. This chain's CDR3 is CAISFAGTSLETQYF. For the CDR3, the DNA is TGTGCCATCAGCTTCGCCGGGACTAGCTTAGAGACCCAGTACTTC.

J is TRBJ2-2 and V is TRBV11-2; D remains unclear. V was pared by 5 bases and J by 5 bases, with 21 bases between. Germline CDR1 SGHAT, CDR2 FQNNGV. The CDR3 consists of 17 residues. CDR3 DNA: TGTGCCAGCAGCCCTCGGGTGTCAGGTCGTGGGACCGGGGAGCTGTTTTTT. As protein: CASSPRVSGRGTGELFF.

The V and J genes are TRBV14 and TRBJ1-2; the D is unclear. This CDR3 has 13 amino acids. CDR1 and CDR2 (germline): SGHDN, FVKESK. V dropped 4 bases and J dropped 2 bases, with 8 bases sitting between them. The CDR3 protein is CASSLQANYGYTF. The CDR3 DNA reads TGTGCCAGCAGCCTTCAGGCCAACTATGGCTACACCTTC.

V and J are TRBV9 and TRBJ2-7, with TRBD1 identical over 7 bases. Germline assignment: CDR1 SGDLS and CDR2 YYNGEE. With V trimmed by 8 bases and J by 4 bases, 15 bases remained unmatched. This CDR3 has 15 amino acids. The CDR3 nucleotides are TGTGCCAGTAATCGAGGGGGCTCCCTCTCTTACGAGCAGTACTTC. Protein product: CASNRGGSLSYEQYF.

The V and J genes are TRBV5-1 and TRBJ1-1, with D unresolved. This CDR3 is built from 15 residues. With 0 bases removed from V and 1 base from J, the gap between germline ends came to 10 bases. CDR1 is SGHRS and CDR2 is YFSETQ in the germline V gene. The DNA of the CDR3 is TGCGCCAGCAGCTTGGTAGTCCGGGAGAACACTGAAGCTTTCTTT. Its translation: CASSLVVRENTEAFF.

The rearrangement links TRBV19 to TRBJ1-1; 7 nucleotides agree with TRBD1. This CDR3 has 14 residues. Germline lookup yields CDR1 LNHDA and CDR2 SQIVND (reference sequence). Trimming removed 7 bases from V and 0 bases from J; junction bases left unmatched: 5. The CDR3 loop reads CASTEQGMNTEAFF. In nucleotides, the CDR3 is TGTGCCAGTACGGAACAGGGGATGAACACTGAAGCTTTCTTT.

The chain couples TRBV13 to TRBJ2-3, with 7 bases identical to TRBD1. This CDR3 has 14 residues. The germline CDR1 and CDR2 sequences are PRHDT and FYEKMQ (reference sequence). With V trimmed by 5 bases and J by 2 bases, 4 bases remained unmatched. The CDR3 DNA is TGTGCCAGCAGCCCCAGGGGGTACACAGATACGCAGTATTTT. This sequence encodes CASSPRGYTDTQYF.

The chain joins TRBV6-2 or TRBV6-3 to TRBJ2-7; 12 bases align to TRBD2. This CDR3 contains 19 residues. Germline trimming cut 5 bases from V and 7 bases from J; bases unmatched to any gene: 21. CDR1 is MNHEY and CDR2 is SVGEGT in the germline V gene. The CDR3 nucleotides are TGTGCCAGCAGTCAACTCGAAGCTAGCGGGGGGGCCGGGGTCATAGAGCAGTACTTC. Its translation: CASSQLEASGGAGVIEQYF.

This clone came up a few times. The chain combines TRBV27 with TRBJ2-3, with D unresolved. V shed 4 bases and J shed 3 bases, with 5 bases lying between them. The V gene's germline CDR1 is MNHEY and CDR2 SMNVEV (reference sequence). CDR3 length: 12 residues. In DNA form, the CDR3 reads TGTGCCAGCAGTTCGTGGACAGATACGCAGTATTTT. Its protein product is CASSSWTDTQYF.

This clone appeared a single time. This chain links TRBV5-4 with TRBJ2-7, with 8 bases identical to TRBD1. J was trimmed by 0 bases and V by 3 bases; bases with no gene match: 2. The CDR3 runs 14 residues. The germline CDR1 and CDR2 sequences are SGHNT and YYREEE (reference sequence). CDR3 in DNA: TGTGCCAGCAGCTCGACAGGGGCCTCCTACGAGCAGTACTTC. It codes for CASSSTGASYEQYF.

The V and J genes are TRBV7-9 and TRBJ2-1, with D perhaps matching TRBD2 (5 bases). V shed 7 bases and J shed 4 bases, with 17 bases lying between them. CDR1 is SEHNR and CDR2 is FQNEAQ in the germline V gene (reference sequence). The CDR3 is made up of 15 amino acids. CDR3 region: CASNLNLAEYNEQFF. CDR3 DNA: TGTGCCAGCAACCTTAACCTAGCTGAGTACAATGAGCAGTTCTTC.

This chain joins TRBV4-3 and TRBJ1-2; D remains ambiguous. Between the trimmed V and J ends, which lost 3 bases and 11 bases, there was a span of 19 bases. Germline values: CDR1 LGHNA, CDR2 YSLEER. The CDR3 runs 14 residues. The CDR3 sequence is CASSHREGTLLYTF. DNA of the CDR3: TGCGCCAGCAGCCATAGAGAGGGAACTTTGCTTTACACCTTC.

V and J are TRBV12-3 or TRBV12-4 and TRBJ1-1; D ambiguous. V gave up 2 bases and J gave up 3 bases, with 1 base separating them. This CDR3 is built from 11 residues. Written as DNA, the CDR3 is TGTGCCAGCAGTTTATACACTGAAGCTTTCTTT. Protein: CASSLYTEAFF.

The chain has TRBV7-2 and TRBJ1-1; D might be TRBD1 (5 bases). The CDR3 length is 14 residues. The V gene lost 7 bases and the J gene lost 4 bases, with 16 bases spanning the gap. Germline V gene lookup returns CDR1 SGHTA and CDR2 FQGNSA. Here the CDR3 DNA reads TGTGCCAGCATATCCGGGAGGGGAACCACTGAAGCTTTCTTT. It codes for CASISGRGTTEAFF.

V usage is TRBV29-1 and J usage is TRBJ1-1; D is perhaps TRBD1 (6 bases). CDR3 length: 13 residues. Germline V CDR1 and CDR2: SQVTM, ANQGSEA. V was shortened by 6 bases and J by 2 bases, with 13 bases between the two germline ends. CDR3 in DNA: TGCAGCGTGGGGGGGCTATTTAACACTGAAGCTTTCTTT. Residues: CSVGGLFNTEAFF.

The chain has TRBV5-8 and TRBJ2-7; D not resolved. The CDR3 totals 13 residues. Trimming stripped 4 bases from V and 9 bases from J, with 17 bases between. Germline CDR1 reads SGHTS; CDR2 reads YDEGEE. In DNA form, the CDR3 reads TGTGCCAGCAGCCCCATACACCGGCTTGGGCAGTACTTC. This codes for CASSPIHRLGQYF.

This clone was seen more than once but under ten times. V gene TRBV9 combines with J gene TRBJ2-2; D is ambiguous. Germline CDR1 SGDLS, CDR2 YYNGEE. The length of the CDR3 is 15 residues. Deletions cut 0 bases from V and 4 bases from J, with 10 bases between. The CDR3 sequence: CASSVEGLGTGELFF. The CDR3 nucleotides are TGTGCCAGCAGCGTAGAAGGGTTGGGCACCGGGGAGCTGTTTTTT. Full variable domain (rest looked up from reference TRBV9 and TRBJ2-2): DSGVTQTPKHLITATGQRVTLRCSPRSGDLSVYWYQQSLDQGLQFLIQYYNGEERAKGNILERFSAQQFPDLHSELNLSSLELGDSALYFCASSVEGLGTGELFFGEGSRLTVL.